What follows are 5 T cell receptor beta chains derived from one specimen sequenced in a study of blood T cell repertoires in COVID-19. Data came from immunoSEQ multiplex PCR; TCRdb stores just in-frame clones and leaves some out. The profile shows some 150,000 clones, about four fifths of them singletons. The sequenced sample consisted of peripheral blood. These receptors were collected from a man aged 55 to 70 with acute or convalescent COVID-19.

V and J are TRBV15 and TRBJ1-1; D is uncertain. The V and J ends lost 0 bases and 0 bases respectively, with 8 bases between them. The germline V gene has CDR1 LNHNV and CDR2 YYDKDF (reference sequence). The CDR3 spans 15 residues. The DNA for the CDR3 is TGTGCCACCAGCAGAGATCCCCCGTTGAACACTGAAGCTTTCTTT. Protein product: CATSRDPPLNTEAFF.

The chain has TRBV9 and TRBJ2-3; 9 positions match TRBD2. The CDR3 is made up of 15 amino acids. Trimming took 6 bases from V and 4 from J; bases not matched to a gene: 9. The germline CDR1 and CDR2 sequences are SGDLS and YYNGEE. CDR3 coding DNA: TGTGCCAGCACCTATCGGGGACTAGCATCAGATACGCAGTATTTT. As protein: CASTYRGLASDTQYF.

The chain employs TRBV5-7 and TRBJ1-1; D remains ambiguous. TRBV5-7 is reported as an ORF; its role is uncertain. The CDR3 sequence is 17 residues long. V was pared by 0 bases and J by 4 bases, with 19 bases between. CDR3 DNA sequence: TGTGCCAGCAGCTTGGGGAGTAGCTCCTATGGTAGCACTGAAGCTTTCTTT. Translated, it gives CASSLGSSSYGSTEAFF.

The chain's CDR3 is CSVEEGSGSFF. In DNA, the CDR3 is TGCAGCGTTGAAGAGGGCTCAGGTTCCTTCTTC. The J gene is TRBJ2-1, the V gene TRBV29-1, with D uncertain. The length of the CDR3 is 11 residues. Deletions cut 0 bases from V and 16 bases from J, with 13 bases between. The germline V gene has CDR1 SQVTM and CDR2 ANQGSEA.

As regards this clone: This clone may be a read error of a much larger clone one base away. The V call is TRBV2, the J call TRBJ2-7; 8 bases agree with TRBD1. Germline CDR1 is SNHLY and CDR2 is FYNNEI. This CDR3 has 12 amino acids. V gave up 6 bases and J gave up 6 bases; unmatched junction bases: 4. CDR3 region: CASSMDRVEQYF. The CDR3 DNA sequence: TGTGCCAGCAGCATGGACAGGGTCGAGCAGTACTTC.